Below are 8 T cell receptor beta chains sequenced from a single sample in a study of T cell responses to AZD1222 COVID-19 vaccine. The table came from immunoSEQ multiplex PCR; TCRdb's copy has only in-frame clones and leaves some out. The table includes about 270,000 clones, 94% detected once. Specimen: peripheral blood, collected 28 days after the second AZD1222 dose. The source is an adult who received the AZD1222 COVID-19 vaccine.

V gene TRBV5-1 combines with J gene TRBJ1-4; D is possibly TRBD1 (5 bases). From germline, CDR1 is SGHRS and CDR2 YFSETQ. CDR3 size: 14 residues. V lost 5 bases and J lost 0, with 8 bases in between. The CDR3 DNA reads as TGCGCCAGCAGAAGACAGCCAACTAATGAAAAACTGTTTTTT. It codes for CASRRQPTNEKLFF.

This chain connects TRBV28 to TRBJ1-2; no reliable D call. The CDR3 length is 12 residues. Germline CDR1 is MDHEN and CDR2 is SYDVKM. Trimming took off 2 bases at V and 8 bases at J, with 9 bases between the two ends. The DNA of the CDR3 is TGTGCCAGCAGTTTAAAAGGGAACGGCTACACCTTC. It encodes CASSLKGNGYTF.

This chain links TRBV5-1 with TRBJ1-4; 9 bases fit TRBD1. V shed 1 base, J shed 10 bases, and the junction held 8 bases outside the gene matches. In germline, CDR1 is SGHRS, CDR2 YFSETQ. The CDR3 covers 15 residues. The CDR3 bases are TGCGCCAGCAGCTTGAACCGACAGGGGGAAGGAAAACTGTTTTTT. Protein: CASSLNRQGEGKLFF.

The chain couples TRBV7-9 to TRBJ2-1; D gene unclear. This CDR3 is built from 14 residues. The germline gives CDR1 SEHNR, CDR2 FQNEAQ (reference sequence). Trimming took 4 bases from V and 8 from J, leaving 15 bases between them. The CDR3 DNA reads as TGTGCCAGCAGCTCACTCCTCTCTCTCCATGAGCAGTTCTTC. Translated, it gives CASSSLLSLHEQFF.

J is TRBJ1-5 and V is TRBV5-1; D is uncertain. Germline loops: CDR1 SGHRS, CDR2 YFSETQ. This CDR3 spans 14 amino acids. Trimming removed 1 base at V and 4 bases at J, with 9 bases between. The CDR3 loop is CASSLSPGNQPQHF. The CDR3 nucleotides are TGCGCCAGCAGCTTGAGCCCGGGGAATCAGCCCCAGCATTTT.

This chain links TRBV3-1 (or the pseudogene TRBV3-2) with TRBJ2-5; D is unclear. V lost 0 bases and J lost 5, with 13 bases in between. The germline V gene has CDR1 LGHDT and CDR2 YNNKEL (reference sequence). The CDR3 has 15 amino acids. The CDR3 sequence: CASSQDCEAPETQYF. Here the CDR3 DNA reads TGTGCCAGCAGCCAAGATTGCGAAGCACCGGAGACCCAGTACTTC.

The chain uses TRBV9 and TRBJ1-1; 7 bases are a match to TRBD1. CDR1 and CDR2 from the germline V gene are SGDLS and YYNGEE. This CDR3 comprises 14 residues. The ends lost 4 bases at V and 5 bases at J; junction bases unmatched: 8. CDR3 region: CASSSSIQGTEAFF. The CDR3 DNA reads TGTGCCAGCAGCTCCTCTATACAGGGGACTGAAGCTTTCTTT.

CDR3 DNA: TGTGCCAGCAGCTCCCGGGTGCCCACCCTTTATGGCTACACCTTC. It yields the protein CASSSRVPTLYGYTF. This chain links TRBV11-2 with TRBJ1-2; the D is unclear. Germline lookup yields CDR1 SGHAT and CDR2 FQNNGV. There are 15 residues in the CDR3. Trimming removed 4 bases from V and 5 bases from J, with 17 bases in between.